This T cell receptor (beta chain) was identified during a study of OX40 agonist ivuxolimab in advanced cancers. CDR3 length equals 15 residues. V dropped 6 bases and J dropped 6; count of bases not matched to a gene: 4. Germline V gene sequence: CDR1 SNHLY, CDR2 FYNNEI. Autoimmune disease history or systemic immunosuppression led to patient exclusion. Only in-frame clones appear in the TCRdb table, and some are missing; sequencing was by immunoSEQ multiplex PCR. The data contain 43,000 or so clones, more than 75% of them singletons. The material was CD4+ or CD8+ T cells sorted from blood, obtained in a trial of the OX40 agonist ivuxolimab. The chain employs TRBV2 and TRBJ2-1; 14 nucleotides line up with TRBD2. This TCR derives from an adult with an advanced solid tumor such as melanoma, head and neck, liver or kidney cancer. CDR3 in DNA: TGTGCCAGCAGCAACGGACTAGCGGGAGGCAATGAGCAGTTCTTC. This encodes CASSNGLAGGNEQFF.